One T cell receptor beta chain is described in this entry. 13 Jbeta primers and 60 Vbeta primers were used for the PCR. Profiling relied on immunoSEQ multiplex PCR, and the TCRdb table lists in-frame clones only, not all of them. In the table there are some 76,000 clones, roughly 83% of which are singletons. This sample stems from a study of cytomegalovirus exposure and HLA in healthy donors. The sequence came from a woman aged 45-65 years in good health and CMV-seronegative. Sequenced sample: PBMCs.

The CDR3 reads CASSPHRTGRDTGELFF. Here the CDR3 DNA reads TGTGCCAGTAGTCCTCACCGGACAGGCCGGGACACCGGGGAGCTGTTTTTT. The chain combines TRBV19 with TRBJ2-2; TRBD1 aligns across 7 bases. The junction had 12 bases not matched to a gene; V was cut back by 5 bases and J by 3 bases. CDR1 is LNHDA and CDR2 is SQIVND in the germline V gene (reference sequence). The CDR3 covers 17 residues.